What follows are 32 T cell receptor beta chains derived from one specimen sequenced in a study of blood T cell repertoires in COVID-19. Only in-frame clones appear in the TCRdb table, and some are missing; sequencing was by immunoSEQ multiplex PCR. The data contain more than 150,000 clones, around 80% of them singletons. The sample was peripheral blood. Receptors were obtained from a human donor in a cohort sampled during active COVID-19.

V usage is TRBV19 and J usage is TRBJ2-7, with 8 nucleotides matching TRBD1. CDR3 length: 14 residues. V lost 6 bases and J lost 3; bases outside the gene matches: 7. CDR1 is LNHDA, CDR2 SQIVND, per germline (reference sequence). This CDR3 reads CASSQTGTGYEQYF. The CDR3 DNA sequence: TGTGCCAGTAGCCAGACCGGGACAGGCTACGAGCAGTACTTC.

J is TRBJ2-3 and V is TRBV4-1, with 10 nucleotides matching TRBD2. Germline CDR1 and CDR2: MGHRA and YSYEKL. V gave up 3 bases and J gave up 2 bases; unmatched junction bases: 2. CDR3 length: 15 amino acids. The CDR3 bases are TGCGCCAGCAGCCAGCTAGCGGGGGACACAGATACGCAGTATTTT. It is translated as CASSQLAGDTDTQYF.

Concerning this clone: The sample carries other DNA sequences with the same CDR3. This chain connects TRBV7-9 to TRBJ1-1; D perhaps matches TRBD1 (6 bases). From germline, CDR1 is SEHNR and CDR2 FQNEAQ (reference sequence). V was pared by 5 bases and J by 2 bases, with 12 bases between. The CDR3 runs to 14 residues. CDR3 nucleotide sequence: TGTGCCAGCAGCCCGAGGACAGCTAACACTGAAGCTTTCTTT. It codes for CASSPRTANTEAFF.

The chain combines TRBV7-9 with TRBJ2-2; D not resolved. CDR1 and CDR2 from the germline V gene are SEHNR and FQNEAQ (reference sequence). This CDR3 spans 15 amino acids. With 1 base removed from V and 5 bases from J, the gap between germline ends came to 11 bases. CDR3 nucleotide sequence: TGTGCCAGCAGCTTAGTTGGGCCGCCTACCGGGGAGCTGTTTTTT. Its translation: CASSLVGPPTGELFF. Filled out from reference TRBV7-9 and TRBJ2-2, the complete variable domain reads DTGVSQNPRHKITKRGQNVTFRCDPISEHNRLYWYRQTLGQGPEFLTYFQNEAQLEKSRLLSDRFSAERPKGSFSTLEIQRTEQGDSAMYLCASSLVGPPTGELFFGEGSRLTVL.

V and J are TRBV3-1 (or the pseudogene TRBV3-2) and TRBJ2-7, with 10 nucleotides matching TRBD1. CDR1 is LGHDT and CDR2 is YNNKEL in the germline V gene (reference sequence). The CDR3 consists of 14 residues. V shed 1 base and J 5 bases; nucleotides not matched to a gene: 2. The CDR3 region is CASSQGTGGHEQYF. The CDR3 coding sequence is TGTGCCAGCAGCCAAGGGACAGGGGGACACGAGCAGTACTTC.

The CDR3 bases are TGTGCCAGCAGCTTAGTAGGGCCGGGAGACATTCAGTACTTC. This encodes CASSLVGPGDIQYF. This chain links TRBV7-9 with TRBJ2-4; D may be TRBD2 (6 bases). The CDR3 runs 14 residues. The V and J ends lost 1 base and 8 bases respectively, with 12 bases between them. Germline assignment: CDR1 SEHNR and CDR2 FQNEAQ (reference sequence).

CDR3 loop: CASSPGTAGNTIYF. As DNA, the CDR3 is TGTGCCAGCTCTCCCGGGACAGCTGGAAACACCATATATTTT. The V gene is TRBV5-6, the J gene TRBJ1-3, with 7 bases aligning to TRBD1. Germline assignment: CDR1 SGHDT and CDR2 YYEEEE. The CDR3 is made up of 14 amino acids. The ends lost 7 bases at V and 2 bases at J; junction bases unmatched: 6.

Concerning this clone itself: Other DNA sequences in the same sample also yield this CDR3. CDR3 DNA sequence: TGTGCCAGCAGCTTCGACAGCAGCTACGAGCAGTACTTC. Amino acid sequence: CASSFDSSYEQYF. V is TRBV7-9 and J is TRBJ2-7; tentative D call: TRBD1 (5 bases). The CDR3 is 13 amino acids. From germline, CDR1 is SEHNR and CDR2 FQNEAQ (reference sequence). Between the trimmed V and J ends, which lost 3 bases and 3 bases, there was a span of 9 bases.

About this clone itself: Additional DNA sequences in this sample encode the identical CDR3. The CDR3 region is CASSLNRGGETQYF. The CDR3, as DNA: TGTGCCAGCAGCCTCAACCGGGGGGGGGAGACCCAGTACTTC. The chain has TRBV7-9 and TRBJ2-5, with 8 bases that match TRBD2. Looked up from germline, CDR1 is SEHNR and CDR2 is FQNEAQ (reference sequence). This CDR3 comprises 14 residues. V dropped 5 bases and J dropped 5; count of bases not matched to a gene: 7.

The chain has TRBV2 and TRBJ1-2; 12 nucleotides match TRBD1. V trimming: 4 bases; J trimming: 1 base; junction bases outside the gene matches: 4. Germline-derived CDR1 and CDR2 are SNHLY and FYNNEI. This CDR3 spans 16 amino acids. CDR3 in amino acids: CASSGDRGQVNYGYTF. DNA for the CDR3: TGTGCCAGCAGTGGGGACAGGGGGCAAGTTAACTATGGCTACACCTTC.

The chain is built from TRBV20-1 and TRBJ1-4; D is ambiguous. This CDR3 is built from 11 residues. Looked up from germline, CDR1 is DFQATT and CDR2 is SNEGSKA (reference sequence). V lost 3 bases and J lost 11, with 10 bases in between. CDR3 residues: CSASNRQKLFF. The CDR3 DNA is TGCAGTGCTAGCAACCGCCAGAAACTGTTTTTT.

The chain is built from TRBV5-1 and TRBJ1-1; D is unclear. Trimming pared 4 bases from V and 5 bases from J, leaving 15 bases between. The germline V gene has CDR1 SGHRS and CDR2 YFSETQ. CDR3 length equals 14 residues. CDR3 residues: CASSTGPGGTEAFF. The DNA for the CDR3 is TGCGCCAGCAGCACTGGACCGGGAGGGACTGAAGCTTTCTTT.

The chain couples TRBV5-6 to TRBJ1-2; a possible D gene is TRBD1 (5 bases). The CDR3 loop spans 15 amino acids. The V and J ends lost 4 bases and 4 bases respectively, with 17 bases between them. Germline CDR1 SGHDT, CDR2 YYEEEE. CDR3 nucleotides: TGTGCCAGCAGCACTACAGGAACGCGGGGCTATGGCTACACCTTC. It encodes CASSTTGTRGYGYTF.

The chain has TRBV5-1 and TRBJ2-1, with 9 bases matching TRBD2. Germline V gives CDR1 SGHRS, CDR2 YFSETQ. The CDR3 runs 15 residues. The junction had 4 bases not matched to a gene; V was cut back by 4 bases and J by 2 bases. As DNA, the CDR3 is TGCGCCAGCAGCCCTCTAGCGGGGACCTACAATGAGCAGTTCTTC. It specifies CASSPLAGTYNEQFF.

V gene TRBV9 combines with J gene TRBJ2-1; D unresolved. V lost 0 bases and J lost 6, with 10 bases in between. This CDR3 is 14 amino acids long. Per the germline V gene, CDR1 is SGDLS and CDR2 is YYNGEE. In nucleotides, the CDR3 is TGTGCCAGCAGCGTAGATGGAGTTCCCAATGAGCAGTTCTTC. Protein product: CASSVDGVPNEQFF.

CDR3 in amino acids: CASSLGQGRGYGYTF. For the CDR3, the DNA is TGTGCCAGCAGCTTAGGACAGGGGCGCGGCTATGGCTACACCTTC. The chain is built from TRBV7-9 and TRBJ1-2; 8 bases agree with TRBD1. The V gene end was trimmed by 1 base and the J gene end by 4 bases; junction bases not matched to a gene: 5. The germline V gene has CDR1 SEHNR and CDR2 FQNEAQ (reference sequence). The CDR3 sequence is 15 residues long.

This clone showed up just once. The gene calls are TRBV15 and TRBJ1-6, with a possible D match to TRBD1 (5 bases). Germline V CDR1 and CDR2: LNHNV, YYDKDF (reference sequence). The CDR3 loop spans 17 amino acids. The V end was cut by 1 base, the J end by 8 bases, with 18 bases between. CDR3 DNA sequence: TGTGCCACCAGCAGAGTGTCAGGGTACGTGGGTGATTCACCCCTCCACTTT. This sequence encodes CATSRVSGYVGDSPLHF.

This chain connects TRBV6-4 to TRBJ1-6; 11 bases align to TRBD1. This CDR3 is 15 amino acids long. Germline lookup yields CDR1 MRHNA and CDR2 SNTAGT. J lost 9 bases, V lost 2 bases, and 3 bases had no gene match. CDR3 nucleotide sequence: TGTGCCAGCAGTGACGGGACAGGGGGGACTTCACCCCTCCACTTT. Translated, it gives CASSDGTGGTSPLHF.

In DNA, the CDR3 is TGTGCCAGCAGCAGGGGGGGCGCGAGGAATGGCTACACCTTC. It codes for CASSRGGARNGYTF. This chain joins TRBV5-8 and TRBJ1-2; possibly TRBD1 for D (6 bases). The CDR3 contains 14 residues. V gave up 4 bases and J gave up 6 bases, with 16 bases separating them. Germline V gives CDR1 SGHTS, CDR2 YDEGEE.

V is TRBV5-6 and J is TRBJ1-5; the match to TRBD1 covers 7 bases. CDR1 SGHDT and CDR2 YYEEEE come from the germline V gene. The V and J ends lost 5 bases and 5 bases, in that order; junction bases with no gene match: 7. This CDR3 is 14 amino acids long. CDR3 loop: CASSHGTVDQPQHF. Here the CDR3 DNA reads TGTGCCAGCAGTCATGGGACAGTAGATCAGCCCCAGCATTTT.

The chain has TRBV7-7 and TRBJ2-1, with D possibly matching TRBD2 (7 bases). Germline-derived CDR1 and CDR2 are SSHAT and FNYEAQ (reference sequence). This CDR3 is 15 amino acids long. V was shortened by 5 bases and J by 3 bases, with 14 bases between the two germline ends. The CDR3 DNA follows: TGTGCCAGCAGCACCTCGGGGGGCTTCTACAATGAGCAGTTCTTC. It encodes CASSTSGGFYNEQFF.

This chain uses TRBV9 with TRBJ2-7; 8 bases line up with TRBD1. CDR3 length: 15 residues. V trimming: 2 bases; J trimming: 1 base; junction bases outside the gene matches: 5. Germline CDR1 reads SGDLS; CDR2 reads YYNGEE. CDR3 residues: CASSVGTGPSYEQYF. The CDR3 DNA follows: TGTGCCAGCAGCGTGGGGACAGGCCCATCCTACGAGCAGTACTTC. The variable domain in full, with the rest retrieved from reference TRBV9 and TRBJ2-7, is DSGVTQTPKHLITATGQRVTLRCSPRSGDLSVYWYQQSLDQGLQFLIQYYNGEERAKGNILERFSAQQFPDLHSELNLSSLELGDSALYFCASSVGTGPSYEQYFGPGTRLTVT.

This chain uses TRBV6-5 with TRBJ2-2; D might be TRBD2 (5 bases). The ends were cut back, 5 bases at V and 7 bases at J, with 14 bases in the middle. Germline V gene sequence: CDR1 MNHEY, CDR2 SVGAGI. This CDR3 region has 14 residues. DNA for the CDR3: TGTGCCAGCAGTCTTCTAGCCTCCCGCGGGGAGCTGTTTTTT. It encodes CASSLLASRGELFF.

This clone has a handful of counts. The chain recombines TRBV6-2 or TRBV6-3 with TRBJ2-7; 11 nucleotides line up with TRBD2. Germline-derived CDR1 and CDR2 are MNHEY and SVGEGT. Unmatched junction bases numbered 6, after V lost 5 bases and J lost 6 bases. CDR3 length: 14 amino acids. The CDR3 loop is CASSPGLAGSEQYF. CDR3 nucleotide sequence: TGTGCCAGCAGTCCCGGACTAGCGGGCTCCGAGCAGTACTTC.

This clone came up a few times. The V call is TRBV5-1, the J call TRBJ2-1; 9 nucleotides match TRBD2. Looked up from germline, CDR1 is SGHRS and CDR2 is YFSETQ. The CDR3 loop spans 16 amino acids. With V trimmed by 4 bases and J by 0 bases, 5 bases remained unmatched. The CDR3 region is CASSGSGGSSYNEQFF. The CDR3 nucleotides read TGCGCCAGCAGCGGCAGCGGGGGGAGCTCCTACAATGAGCAGTTCTTC. The whole variable domain, filled in from reference TRBV5-1 and TRBJ2-1, reads KAGVTQTPRYLIKTRGQQVTLSCSPISGHRSVSWYQQTPGQGLQFLFEYFSETQRNKGNFPGRFSGRQFSNSRSEMNVSTLELGDSALYLCASSGSGGSSYNEQFFGPGTRLTVL.

V is TRBV19 and J is TRBJ2-7; D is perhaps TRBD2 (6 bases). CDR1 and CDR2 from the germline V gene are LNHDA and SQIVND (reference sequence). The CDR3 length is 15 residues. Deletions cut 3 bases from V and 3 bases from J, with 15 bases between. CDR3 in amino acids: CASSIAGRPIYEQYF. The CDR3 DNA reads TGTGCCAGTAGTATTGCGGGGAGGCCTATCTACGAGCAGTACTTC.

The chain joins TRBV18 to TRBJ2-1; D is perhaps TRBD1 (6 bases). In germline, CDR1 is KGHSH, CDR2 LQKENI. The CDR3 is 16 amino acids. The V gene lost 1 base and the J gene lost 0 bases, with 10 bases spanning the gap. CDR3 region: CASSPLQGSSYNEQFF. The CDR3 nucleotides read TGTGCCAGCTCACCACTCCAGGGGAGCTCCTACAATGAGCAGTTCTTC.

The chain couples TRBV19 to TRBJ2-3, with a possible D match to TRBD1 (8 bases). The CDR3 is made up of 15 amino acids. Trimming shortened V by 4 bases and J by 4 bases, and 15 bases separated the two germline ends. The V gene's germline CDR1 is LNHDA and CDR2 SQIVND (reference sequence). The CDR3 region is CASSNTGGVADTQYF. In nucleotides, the CDR3 is TGTGCCAGTAGTAACACAGGGGGGGTGGCAGATACGCAGTATTTT.

V is TRBV4-1 and J is TRBJ1-1; 8 nucleotides match TRBD1. The germline gives CDR1 MGHRA, CDR2 YSYEKL. V gave up 6 bases and J gave up 5 bases; unmatched junction bases: 8. The CDR3 contains 14 residues. In DNA, the CDR3 is TGCGCCAGCAGTTCGGACAGGGCAGGGACTGAAGCTTTCTTT. As protein: CASSSDRAGTEAFF.

J is TRBJ1-1 and V is TRBV19; 9 nucleotides match TRBD1. This CDR3 has 18 amino acids. J gave up 0 bases and V 3 bases, and 11 bases lay outside the gene matches. The germline V gene encodes CDR1 LNHDA and CDR2 SQIVND (reference sequence). The CDR3 loop reads CASSITPTGGRLNTEAFF. The CDR3 DNA reads as TGTGCCAGTAGTATCACCCCGACAGGGGGTAGATTGAACACTGAAGCTTTCTTT.

J is TRBJ2-7 and V is TRBV5-4; D is perhaps TRBD2 (6 bases). Deletions cut 4 bases from V and 3 bases from J, with 11 bases between. The CDR3 runs to 13 residues. Germline V gene data show CDR1 as SGHNT and CDR2 as YYREEE (reference sequence). DNA of the CDR3: TGTGCCAGCAGCCGGAGGGGCCTCTACGAGCAGTACTTC. It specifies CASSRRGLYEQYF. The entire variable domain, with the rest obtained from reference TRBV5-4 and TRBJ2-7, is as follows: ETGVTQSPTHLIKTRGQQVTLRCSSQSGHNTVSWYQQALGQGPQFIFQYYREEENGRGNFPPRFSGLQFPNYSSELNVNALELDDSALYLCASSRRGLYEQYFGPGTRLTVT.

The CDR3 here is CASSSPGLPMGHTQYF. For the CDR3, the DNA is TGTGCCAGCAGCTCCCCGGGACTCCCAATGGGCCATACGCAGTATTTT. This rearrangement joins TRBV7-9 to TRBJ2-3, with D maybe TRBD2 (6 bases). This CDR3 is 16 amino acids long. CDR1 SEHNR and CDR2 FQNEAQ come from the germline V gene (reference sequence). Trimming removed 4 bases from V and 7 bases from J, with 21 bases in between. Combining the CDR3 with reference TRBV7-9 and TRBJ2-3 gives the whole variable domain DTGVSQNPRHKITKRGQNVTFRCDPISEHNRLYWYRQTLGQGPEFLTYFQNEAQLEKSRLLSDRFSAERPKGSFSTLEIQRTEQGDSAMYLCASSSPGLPMGHTQYFGPGTRLTVL.